These T cell receptor beta chains were read from a single sample in a study of OX40 agonist ivuxolimab in advanced cancers. Only in-frame clones appear in the TCRdb table, and some are missing; sequencing was by immunoSEQ multiplex PCR. The repertoire holds 63,000 or so clones, with just over 85% as singletons. The source was CD4+ or CD8+ T cells sorted from blood, collected in a trial of the OX40 agonist ivuxolimab. The receptor set was obtained from an adult with an advanced solid tumor such as melanoma, head and neck, liver or kidney cancer. Both conserved end residues are part of each CDR3. A D gene is named only where the DNA matches it firmly. A clone size is listed for some rows: how often the clone was seen (once, few, many), or a class if it is expanded.

>TRBV28|-|13|TRBJ2-7|-
TGTGCCAGCAGCCCCGGCGGTTCCTACGAGCAGTACTTC
CASSPGGSYEQYF
>TRBV7-6|-|16|TRBJ2-6|-
TGTGCCAGCAGCCTCAGGGGCTCCCCTGGGGCCAACGTCCTGACTTTC
CASSLRGSPGANVLTF
>TRBV28|TRBD1|17|TRBJ1-1|-
TGTGCCAGCAGCCACAGGACAGGGAGTAAGGGGAACACTGAAGCTTTCTTT
CASSHRTGSKGNTEAFF
>TRBV28|-|13|TRBJ1-5|few
TGTGCCAGCAGTTTAGACGGCAATCAGCCCCAGCATTTT
CASSLDGNQPQHF
>TRBV9|TRBD1|14|TRBJ1-2|-
TGTGCCAGCAGCGATAGACAGGGGCTCTATGGCTACACCTTC
CASSDRQGLYGYTF
>TRBV7-2|-|15|TRBJ2-2|-
TGTGCCAGCAGCTTATCAGGGCTAGTCACCGGGGAGCTGTTTTTT
CASSLSGLVTGELFF
>TRBV11-3|-|12|TRBJ2-5|-
TGTGCCAGCAGCTCGGTCGATGAGACCCAGTACTTC
CASSSVDETQYF
>TRBV9|TRBD1|13|TRBJ2-3|-
TGTGCCACCGGGACAGAAAGCACAGATACGCAGTATTTT
CATGTESTDTQYF
>TRBV5-1|TRBD2|17|TRBJ2-3|-
TGCGCCAGCAGCACAAACCCTAGCGGGTTTAGCACAGATACGCAGTATTTT
CASSTNPSGFSTDTQYF
>TRBV29-1|-|14|TRBJ2-7|-
TGCAGCGTTGAAGATGGAGGGAGATTCGGCGAGCAGTACTTC
CSVEDGGRFGEQYF
>TRBV9|TRBD2|17|TRBJ2-3|-
TGTGCCAGCAGCCCCAGCACTAGCGGGAGGGCCCAAGATACGCAGTATTTT
CASSPSTSGRAQDTQYF
>TRBV5-4|-|14|TRBJ2-3|-
TGTGCCAGCAGCGGACAGGGAGGGACAGATACGCAGTATTTT
CASSGQGGTDTQYF
>TRBV18|TRBD2|15|TRBJ2-5|-
TGTGCCAGCTCACCGTCTTCGAAGGGAGGGGAGACCCAGTACTTC
CASSPSSKGGETQYF
>TRBV20-1|-|11|TRBJ2-7|-
TGCAGTGCTAGCTCGGCCTACGAGCAGTACTTC
CSASSAYEQYF
>TRBV18|-|13|TRBJ2-5|-
TGTGCCAGCTCACCGCGGGCAACAGAGACCCAGTACTTC
CASSPRATETQYF
>TRBV5-6|-|14|TRBJ2-7|-
TGTGCCAGCAGCCTCCTCGGACACCTCTACGAGCAGTACTTC
CASSLLGHLYEQYF
>TRBV6-5|-|13|TRBJ1-1|-
TGTGCCAGCAGGACGGGGGGCCCCACTGAAGCTTTCTTT
CASRTGGPTEAFF
>TRBV6-1|-|13|TRBJ2-3|-
TGTGCCAGCAGCCGGGACCGGCGGGATACGCAGTATTTT
CASSRDRRDTQYF
>TRBV9|-|15|TRBJ1-4|-
TGTGCCAGCAGCGTAGCGGGAGCACGGTATGAAAAACTGTTTTTT
CASSVAGARYEKLFF
>TRBV5-8|TRBD1|17|TRBJ2-5|-
TGTGCCAGCAGCTCCGGGGGACAGGGCTTGTATCAAGAGACCCAGTACTTC
CASSSGGQGLYQETQYF
>TRBV15|-|16|TRBJ1-5|-
TGTGCCACCAGCAGAGGCGGGACTGTACTTAATCAGCCCCAGCATTTT
CATSRGGTVLNQPQHF
>TRBV5-1|TRBD2|16|TRBJ2-3|-
TGCGCCAGCAGCCAACTAGCGGGGGTTAGCACAGATACGCAGTATTTT
CASSQLAGVSTDTQYF
>TRBV5-5|-|12|TRBJ2-1|once
TGTGCCAGCAGCTTATGGGGCAATGAGCAGTTCTTC
CASSLWGNEQFF
>TRBV18|TRBD1|13|TRBJ2-7|-
TGTGCCAGCTCACAAGGGACAGGGAGTCAGTTATACTTC
CASSQGTGSQLYF
>TRBV6-5|-|11|TRBJ2-5|-
TGTGCCAGCAGTTACGAGGAGACCCAGTACTTC
CASSYEETQYF
>TRBV7-2|TRBD1|14|TRBJ2-3|-
TGTGCCAGCAGCCGACAGGGTTTTAGTGATACGCAGTATTTT
CASSRQGFSDTQYF
>TRBV28|-|12|TRBJ1-1|once
TGTGCCAGCAGTTTTTCAGGGGCTGAAGCTTTCTTT
CASSFSGAEAFF